This T cell receptor beta chain stems from a study of blood T cell repertoires in COVID-19 (dated by TCRdb to about 2020). Notes on the research overall: Samples covering the acute and convalescent phases of COVID-19 were provided by collaborators in the United States, Italy and Spain. The material from the prospective study consisted of cDNA or gDNA derived from T cells, B-cell-depleted T cells, or PBMCs. Deeply sampled blood TCRbeta repertoires from subjects exposed to, actively infected with, or recovered from COVID-19 were included in the dataset. The repertoires were released in a freely available public database intended as a resource for research on the immune response to SARS-CoV-2. The samples were drawn from two sources: the first 160 participants of the ongoing ImmuneRACE study, and approximately 1,300 subjects contributed by 6 global collaborators. A de-identified subject ID, COVID-19 status, age in years and sex were almost always included in the sample metadata. Where HLA class I and class II types were available, the types were taken from metadata supplied by the sample provider, not from assay-based typing.

The immunoSEQ Assay, a bias-controlled multiplex PCR, was used to amplify TCRbeta CDR3 regions from genomic DNA. As for how the authors treated the data: Within the assay, amplification of reference gene primers was used to estimate how many nucleated cells each sample contained. To quantify the absolute abundance of each unique TCRbeta CDR3 rearrangement, sequence reads were collapsed and filtered. For each sample, productive Simpson clonality was calculated by taking the square root of Simpson's diversity index across productive rearrangements. The source is immuneACCESS, and TCRdb retained only in-frame sequences with V and J called. Part of the clones is not carried over; for the studies checked, unresolved V genes explain less than half of this, and the remainder is unexplained. The V and J calls and clone size are taken from that table; D and trimming were inferred from the DNA. This sample has roughly 150,000 clones in its table, and 70% to 80% of those were observed once. The ten largest clones add up to 8.1% of the sample.

In Seattle, one collaborating source enrolled patients while the infection was active and tracked those patients longitudinally over the course of disease. The collaborating institutions used their own protocols to collect whole blood in K2EDTA tubes. For TCRbeta analysis, collaborators shipped samples in one of three forms: frozen whole blood, isolated PBMCs, or DNA extracted from either of those sample types. Overall results and qualifications from the work: How much clinical and demographic metadata was included differed by source and by participant, and the metadata was provided uncurated.

Trimming costs V 5 bases and J 3 bases, and their ends lie 17 bases apart. The CDR3 runs 15 amino acids, cysteine and phenylalanine included. Only CDR3 DNA remains: 45 bases, in frame from the first base. Sequences SGHAT (CDR1) and FQNNGV (CDR2) are obtained from the germline V gene. Points on this clone: The target of this receptor is not known. The sample holds no much larger clone one base away, and base qualities are not on file.

This sequence was found in a woman aged 55-69 years with COVID-19, enrolled during active disease. The sequence is built from TRBV11-2 and TRBJ2-7; the D segment could be TRBD2, given 5 matching bases. The sequenced sample consisted of peripheral blood. The sequence in DNA is TGTGCCAGCAGCCCACATCCGAGGGAGAGCTACGAGCAGTACTTC. It encodes CASSPHPRESYEQYF.